This entry is about one T cell receptor beta chain. The sample is drawn from a study of cytomegalovirus exposure and HLA in healthy donors. This CDR3 spans 14 amino acids. CDR1 MNHEY and CDR2 SMNVEV come from the germline V gene (reference sequence). The germline V and J ends were trimmed by 5 bases and 4 bases, with 14 bases remaining between them. The repertoire was sequenced with immunoSEQ multiplex PCR; TCRdb's copy has only in-frame clones and lacks some. This repertoire shows under 250,000 clones, around nine tenths found once; its top ten account for 2.5% to 3%. V usage is TRBV27 and J usage is TRBJ1-2, with TRBD1 as a possible D gene (6 bases). What was sequenced was PBMCs. The receptor was isolated from a man between 18 and 35 years old in good health and CMV-seronegative. The CDR3, as DNA: TGTGCCAGCAGTGTAACAGGGTCCACCTATGGCTACACCTTC. Amino acid sequence: CASSVTGSTYGYTF.